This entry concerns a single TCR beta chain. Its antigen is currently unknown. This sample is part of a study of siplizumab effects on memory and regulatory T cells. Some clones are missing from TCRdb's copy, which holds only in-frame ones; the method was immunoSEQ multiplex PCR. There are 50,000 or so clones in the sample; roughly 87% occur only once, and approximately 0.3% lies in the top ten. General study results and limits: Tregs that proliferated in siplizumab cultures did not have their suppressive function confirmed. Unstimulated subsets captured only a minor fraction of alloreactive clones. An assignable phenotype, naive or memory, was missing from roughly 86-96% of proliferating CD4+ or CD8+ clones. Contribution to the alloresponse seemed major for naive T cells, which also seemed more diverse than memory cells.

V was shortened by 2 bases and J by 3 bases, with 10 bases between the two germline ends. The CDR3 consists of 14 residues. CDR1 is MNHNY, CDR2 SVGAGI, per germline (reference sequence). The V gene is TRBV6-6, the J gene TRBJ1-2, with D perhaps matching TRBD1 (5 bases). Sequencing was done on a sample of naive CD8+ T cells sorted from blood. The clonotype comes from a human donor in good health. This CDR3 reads CASSYGRAHYGYTF. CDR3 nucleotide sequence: TGTGCCAGCAGTTACGGCAGGGCGCACTATGGCTACACCTTC.